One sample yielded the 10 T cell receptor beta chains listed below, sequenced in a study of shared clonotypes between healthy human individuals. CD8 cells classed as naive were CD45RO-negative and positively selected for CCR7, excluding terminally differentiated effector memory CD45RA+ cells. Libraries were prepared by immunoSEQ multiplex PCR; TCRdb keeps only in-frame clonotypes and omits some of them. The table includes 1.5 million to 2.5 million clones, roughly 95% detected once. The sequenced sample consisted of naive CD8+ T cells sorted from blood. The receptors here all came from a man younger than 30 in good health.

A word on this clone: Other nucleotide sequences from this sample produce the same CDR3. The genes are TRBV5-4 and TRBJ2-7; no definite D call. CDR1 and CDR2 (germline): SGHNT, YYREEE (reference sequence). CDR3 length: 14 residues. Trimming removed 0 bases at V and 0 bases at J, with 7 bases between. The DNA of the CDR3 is TGTGCCAGCAGCTTGGGACACAGCTCCTACGAGCAGTACTTC. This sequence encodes CASSLGHSSYEQYF.

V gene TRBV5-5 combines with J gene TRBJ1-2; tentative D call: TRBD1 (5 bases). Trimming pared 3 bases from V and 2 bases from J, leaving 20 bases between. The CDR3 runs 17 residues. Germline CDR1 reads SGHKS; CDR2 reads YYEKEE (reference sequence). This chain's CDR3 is CASSSTPARGANYGYTF. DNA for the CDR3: TGTGCCAGCAGCTCAACGCCGGCTCGCGGGGCGAACTATGGCTACACCTTC.

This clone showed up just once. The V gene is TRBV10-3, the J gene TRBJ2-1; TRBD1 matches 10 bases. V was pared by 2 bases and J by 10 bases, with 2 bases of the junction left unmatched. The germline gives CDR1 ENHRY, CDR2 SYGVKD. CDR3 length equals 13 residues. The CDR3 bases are TGTGCCATCAGTGAGGAGACAGGGGGCGAGCAGTTCTTC. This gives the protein CAISEETGGEQFF.

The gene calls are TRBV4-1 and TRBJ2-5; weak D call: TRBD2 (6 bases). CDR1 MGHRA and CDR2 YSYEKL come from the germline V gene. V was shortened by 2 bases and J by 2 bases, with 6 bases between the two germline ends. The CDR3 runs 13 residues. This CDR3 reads CASSQLAQETQYF. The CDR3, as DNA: TGCGCCAGCAGCCAACTAGCGCAAGAGACCCAGTACTTC.

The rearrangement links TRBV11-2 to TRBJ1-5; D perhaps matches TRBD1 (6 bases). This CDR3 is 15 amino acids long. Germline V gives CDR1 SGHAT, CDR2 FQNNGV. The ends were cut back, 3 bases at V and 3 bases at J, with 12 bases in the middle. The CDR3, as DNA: TGTGCCAGCAGCTTGATGGCAGGGGACAATCAGCCCCAGCATTTT. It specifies CASSLMAGDNQPQHF.

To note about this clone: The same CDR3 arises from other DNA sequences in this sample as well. The CDR3, as DNA: TGTGCCAGCAGTGCCCGTACAAGCTACGAGCAGTACTTC. Its translation: CASSARTSYEQYF. The V gene is TRBV6-1, the J gene TRBJ2-7; no firm D call. Germline V gene data show CDR1 as MNHNS and CDR2 as SASEGT. The length of the CDR3 is 13 residues. The V and J ends lost 4 bases and 3 bases respectively, with 10 bases between them.

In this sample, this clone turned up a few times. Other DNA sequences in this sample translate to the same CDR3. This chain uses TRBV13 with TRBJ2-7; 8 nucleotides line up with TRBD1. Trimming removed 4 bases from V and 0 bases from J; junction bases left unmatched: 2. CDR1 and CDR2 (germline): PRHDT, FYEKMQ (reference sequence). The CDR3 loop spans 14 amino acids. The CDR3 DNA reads TGTGCCAGCAGCTCGGGACAGGTCTCCTACGAGCAGTACTTC. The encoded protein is CASSSGQVSYEQYF.

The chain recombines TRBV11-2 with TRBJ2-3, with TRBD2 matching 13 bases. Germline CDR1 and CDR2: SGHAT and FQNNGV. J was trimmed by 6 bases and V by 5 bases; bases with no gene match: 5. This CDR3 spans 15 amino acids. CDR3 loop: CASSRTSGSSDTQYF. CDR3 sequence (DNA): TGTGCCAGCAGCCGGACTAGCGGGAGTAGTGATACGCAGTATTTT.

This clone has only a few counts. CDR3 DNA sequence: TGTGCCAGCAGCTTAGAACTAGCGGGAGTGGATGAGCAGTTCTTC. Its protein is CASSLELAGVDEQFF. The rearrangement uses TRBV7-9 and TRBJ2-1, with 11 bases matching TRBD2. Germline CDR1 is SEHNR and CDR2 is FQNEAQ (reference sequence). This CDR3 spans 15 amino acids. V shed 1 base, J shed 8 bases, and the junction held 4 bases outside the gene matches.

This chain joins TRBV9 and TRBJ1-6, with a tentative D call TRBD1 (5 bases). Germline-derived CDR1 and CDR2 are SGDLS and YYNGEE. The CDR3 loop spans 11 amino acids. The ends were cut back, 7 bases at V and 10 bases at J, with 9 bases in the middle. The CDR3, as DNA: TGTGCCAGCGGGGAGGGGTCACCCCTCCACTTT. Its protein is CASGEGSPLHF.